This is a list of T cell receptor beta chains from one sample in a study of cytomegalovirus exposure and HLA in healthy donors. Repertoires were generated with immunoSEQ multiplex PCR, while TCRdb's copy carries only in-frame clones and drops some. The profile shows approximately 100,000 clones, around 79% of them singletons. Sequencing input: PBMCs. These TCRs come from a male donor in good health and CMV-seropositive. Both conserved end residues are part of each CDR3. The D gene is left open where the match is weak. Rows may omit the clone size; those that give it use once, few, many or a size class.

d_call: -
v_call: TRBV7-9
clone_size: few
j_call: TRBJ2-5
cdr3_aa: CASSLISRKSEETQYF
cdr3_nt: TGTGCCAGCAGCTTAATTTCGAGGAAGTCGGAGGAGACCCAGTACTTC

d_call: -
v_call: TRBV29-1
clone_size: -
j_call: TRBJ2-7
cdr3_aa: CSVGRVDEQYF
cdr3_nt: TGCAGCGTAGGCAGGGTCGACGAGCAGTACTTC

d_call: TRBD2
v_call: TRBV5-1
clone_size: -
j_call: TRBJ2-7
cdr3_aa: CASSLRTAGGLTAYEQYF
cdr3_nt: TGCGCCAGCAGCTTGAGAACAGCGGGGGGTCTTACCGCCTACGAGCAGTACTTC

d_call: -
v_call: TRBV6-5
clone_size: -
j_call: TRBJ2-2
cdr3_aa: CASSPGGRGTGELFF
cdr3_nt: TGTGCCAGCAGCCCTGGGGGGCGGGGGACCGGGGAGCTGTTTTTT

d_call: -
v_call: TRBV4-2
clone_size: -
j_call: TRBJ2-3
cdr3_aa: CASSQVPQAPDTQYF
cdr3_nt: TGTGCCAGCAGCCAAGTACCGCAGGCCCCAGATACGCAGTATTTT

d_call: TRBD1
v_call: TRBV29-1
clone_size: -
j_call: TRBJ1-2
cdr3_aa: CSVEDGGQGARGYTF
cdr3_nt: TGCAGCGTTGAAGATGGGGGACAGGGGGCAAGGGGCTACACCTTC

d_call: -
v_call: TRBV27
clone_size: -
j_call: TRBJ2-2
cdr3_aa: CASSLDLGRRSGELFF
cdr3_nt: TGTGCCAGCAGTTTAGACCTGGGGCGCCGATCCGGGGAGCTGTTTTTT

d_call: -
v_call: TRBV7-9
clone_size: -
j_call: TRBJ2-1
cdr3_aa: CASSLVRGKYNEQFF
cdr3_nt: TGTGCCAGCAGCTTAGTGCGGGGTAAATACAATGAGCAGTTCTTC

d_call: TRBD1
v_call: TRBV30
clone_size: -
j_call: TRBJ1-1
cdr3_aa: CAWSGGQGTEAFF
cdr3_nt: TGTGCCTGGAGTGGTGGACAGGGCACTGAAGCTTTCTTT

d_call: -
v_call: TRBV6-4
clone_size: few
j_call: TRBJ2-2
cdr3_aa: CAGKEQANTGELFF
cdr3_nt: TGTGCCGGTAAAGAACAGGCGAACACCGGGGAGCTGTTTTTT

d_call: TRBD2
v_call: TRBV25-1
clone_size: -
j_call: TRBJ2-7
cdr3_aa: CASHETSGGSYEQYF
cdr3_nt: TGTGCCTCCCACGAGACTAGCGGGGGATCCTACGAGCAGTACTTC

d_call: -
v_call: TRBV29-1
clone_size: -
j_call: TRBJ1-1
cdr3_aa: CSVRRGGAGEAFF
cdr3_nt: TGCAGCGTCCGAAGGGGGGGCGCAGGTGAAGCTTTCTTT

d_call: TRBD1
v_call: TRBV6-4
clone_size: once
j_call: TRBJ2-5
cdr3_aa: CASSDLWDRYAETQYF
cdr3_nt: TGTGCCAGCAGTGACTTATGGGACAGGTATGCGGAGACCCAGTACTTC

d_call: TRBD2
v_call: TRBV4-1
clone_size: once
j_call: TRBJ2-7
cdr3_aa: CASSQSEGDYYEQYF
cdr3_nt: TGCGCCAGCAGCCAATCAGAAGGGGACTACTACGAGCAGTACTTC

d_call: TRBD1
v_call: TRBV30
clone_size: -
j_call: TRBJ1-1
cdr3_aa: CAWSFLFAGQGENTEAFF
cdr3_nt: TGTGCCTGGAGTTTTCTCTTTGCGGGACAGGGGGAGAACACTGAAGCTTTCTTT

d_call: -
v_call: TRBV5-8
clone_size: -
j_call: TRBJ1-6
cdr3_aa: CASSLVGRAPLHF
cdr3_nt: TGTGCCAGCAGCTTGGTCGGTCGTGCACCCCTCCACTTT

d_call: TRBD1
v_call: TRBV5-4
clone_size: -
j_call: TRBJ1-2
cdr3_aa: CASSSGTGLAYGYTF
cdr3_nt: TGTGCCAGCAGCTCGGGGACAGGGTTGGCCTATGGCTACACCTTC

d_call: -
v_call: TRBV21-1
clone_size: -
j_call: TRBJ1-1
cdr3_aa: CASSKSFQFIQGPSVNTEAFF
cdr3_nt: TGTGCCAGCAGCAAGTCATTTCAATTTATCCAGGGGCCCTCGGTGAACACTGAAGCTTTCTTT

d_call: TRBD1
v_call: TRBV6-5
clone_size: -
j_call: TRBJ1-1
cdr3_aa: CASSVPGQGAEAFF
cdr3_nt: TGTGCCAGCAGTGTACCGGGACAGGGTGCTGAAGCTTTCTTT

d_call: TRBD1
v_call: TRBV30
clone_size: -
j_call: TRBJ1-1
cdr3_aa: CAWTPGTGGDGEAFF
cdr3_nt: TGTGCCTGGACCCCCGGGACAGGGGGCGACGGTGAAGCTTTCTTT

d_call: TRBD1
v_call: TRBV9
clone_size: -
j_call: TRBJ1-2
cdr3_aa: CASSEGQGNYGYTF
cdr3_nt: TGTGCCAGCAGCGAAGGACAGGGAAACTATGGCTACACCTTC

d_call: TRBD1
v_call: TRBV10-3
clone_size: once
j_call: TRBJ2-7
cdr3_aa: CAISGGQGQTGDEQYF
cdr3_nt: TGTGCCATCAGTGGCGGACAGGGCCAAACAGGGGACGAGCAGTACTTC

d_call: -
v_call: TRBV5-1
clone_size: once
j_call: TRBJ2-3
cdr3_aa: CASSLGRRPRADTQYF
cdr3_nt: TGCGCCAGCAGCTTGGGTCGTCGGCCGAGGGCAGATACGCAGTATTTT

d_call: TRBD1
v_call: TRBV4-2
clone_size: -
j_call: TRBJ1-2
cdr3_aa: CASSQTWTGNYGYTF
cdr3_nt: TGTGCCAGCAGCCAAACTTGGACAGGAAACTATGGCTACACCTTC

d_call: -
v_call: TRBV27
clone_size: -
j_call: TRBJ2-7
cdr3_aa: CASSDLTGPAEQYF
cdr3_nt: TGTGCCAGCAGCGATTTAACTGGGCCTGCCGAGCAGTACTTC

d_call: TRBD1
v_call: TRBV7-2
clone_size: -
j_call: TRBJ1-6
cdr3_aa: CASSLGQGQNSPLHF
cdr3_nt: TGTGCCAGCAGCTTAGGACAGGGTCAAAATTCACCCCTCCACTTT

d_call: TRBD2
v_call: TRBV5-1
clone_size: once
j_call: TRBJ2-5
cdr3_aa: CASSPLTSGDPRETQYF
cdr3_nt: TGCGCCAGCAGCCCTTTGACTAGCGGGGACCCGAGGGAGACCCAGTACTTC

d_call: TRBD2
v_call: TRBV5-4
clone_size: -
j_call: TRBJ2-5
cdr3_aa: CASSPAGGVRETQYF
cdr3_nt: TGTGCCAGCAGCCCCGCCGGGGGGGTTCGAGAGACCCAGTACTTC

d_call: -
v_call: TRBV11-2
clone_size: -
j_call: TRBJ1-1
cdr3_aa: CASSLDGQVSNTEAFF
cdr3_nt: TGTGCCAGCAGCTTAGATGGTCAGGTCTCCAACACTGAAGCTTTCTTT

d_call: TRBD2
v_call: TRBV6-6
clone_size: few
j_call: TRBJ2-3
cdr3_aa: CASSYIAGDWDTQYF
cdr3_nt: TGTGCCAGCAGTTATATAGCGGGGGATTGGGATACGCAGTATTTT

d_call: TRBD2
v_call: TRBV19
clone_size: many
j_call: TRBJ2-1
cdr3_aa: CASSITQRGSNEQFF
cdr3_nt: TGTGCCAGTAGTATCACCCAGCGGGGTAGCAATGAGCAGTTCTTC

d_call: TRBD2
v_call: TRBV11-3
clone_size: -
j_call: TRBJ2-3
cdr3_aa: CASSLDGASGFVGDTQYF
cdr3_nt: TGTGCCAGCAGCTTAGATGGGGCTAGCGGGTTCGTAGGAGATACGCAGTATTTT

d_call: TRBD1
v_call: TRBV7-2
clone_size: few
j_call: TRBJ1-2
cdr3_aa: CASSLAASGTGGGYTF
cdr3_nt: TGTGCCAGCAGCTTAGCCGCCTCCGGGACAGGTGGAGGCTACACCTTC

d_call: TRBD1
v_call: TRBV5-6
clone_size: once
j_call: TRBJ2-5
cdr3_aa: CASSLLGGTGLGETQYF
cdr3_nt: TGTGCCAGCAGCTTGCTGGGGGGGACAGGGTTGGGCGAGACCCAGTACTTC

d_call: -
v_call: TRBV7-9
clone_size: once
j_call: TRBJ1-1
cdr3_aa: CASSLVPGTEAFF
cdr3_nt: TGTGCCAGCAGCTTAGTCCCAGGCACTGAAGCTTTCTTT

d_call: TRBD2
v_call: TRBV28
clone_size: -
j_call: TRBJ2-7
cdr3_aa: CASSLPGTRVHEQYF
cdr3_nt: TGTGCCAGCAGTTTACCCGGGACTAGGGTCCACGAGCAGTACTTC

d_call: -
v_call: TRBV5-6
clone_size: -
j_call: TRBJ2-7
cdr3_aa: CASSLHGAFYEQYF
cdr3_nt: TGTGCCAGCAGCTTGCATGGGGCTTTCTACGAGCAGTACTTC

d_call: -
v_call: TRBV2
clone_size: -
j_call: TRBJ1-5
cdr3_aa: CASSEWAGNNQPQHF
cdr3_nt: TGTGCCAGCAGTGAATGGGCAGGGAACAATCAGCCCCAGCATTTT

d_call: TRBD2
v_call: TRBV2
clone_size: -
j_call: TRBJ2-7
cdr3_aa: CASSVPSGGPSYEQYF
cdr3_nt: TGTGCCAGCAGTGTGCCTAGCGGGGGTCCTTCCTACGAGCAGTACTTC

d_call: TRBD2
v_call: TRBV28
clone_size: -
j_call: TRBJ2-5
cdr3_aa: CASRIAGEQETQYF
cdr3_nt: TGTGCCAGCAGAATAGCGGGGGAGCAAGAGACCCAGTACTTC

d_call: TRBD1
v_call: TRBV19
clone_size: -
j_call: TRBJ2-1
cdr3_aa: CASSPRAPGTGARDEQFF
cdr3_nt: TGTGCCAGTAGTCCAAGGGCTCCCGGGACAGGGGCGCGCGATGAGCAGTTCTTC

d_call: -
v_call: TRBV6-1
clone_size: -
j_call: TRBJ1-1
cdr3_aa: CASSGRLSGGLPTEAFF
cdr3_nt: TGTGCCAGCAGTGGTCGCCTGTCGGGTGGCTTACCAACTGAAGCTTTCTTT

d_call: -
v_call: TRBV9
clone_size: few
j_call: TRBJ1-1
cdr3_aa: CASSVEGYTEAFF
cdr3_nt: TGTGCCAGCAGCGTAGAGGGGTACACTGAAGCTTTCTTT

d_call: -
v_call: TRBV5-6
clone_size: -
j_call: TRBJ2-1
cdr3_aa: CASSSLRSSYNEQFF
cdr3_nt: TGTGCCAGCAGCTCGCTCCGGAGCTCCTACAATGAGCAGTTCTTC

d_call: TRBD1
v_call: TRBV28
clone_size: once
j_call: TRBJ1-6
cdr3_aa: CASSSPGQGDSPLHF
cdr3_nt: TGTGCCAGCAGTTCCCCGGGACAGGGGGATTCACCCCTCCACTTT

d_call: -
v_call: TRBV6-5
clone_size: once
j_call: TRBJ1-4
cdr3_aa: CASSYGGVNEKLFF
cdr3_nt: TGTGCCAGCAGTTACGGGGGCGTGAATGAAAAACTGTTTTTT

d_call: -
v_call: TRBV5-5
clone_size: -
j_call: TRBJ1-4
cdr3_aa: CASSLERGLGEKLFF
cdr3_nt: TGTGCCAGCAGCTTGGAGCGGGGGCTGGGGGAAAAACTGTTTTTT

d_call: TRBD2
v_call: TRBV5-4
clone_size: -
j_call: TRBJ2-5
cdr3_aa: CAKQVERGPSVETQYF
cdr3_nt: TGTGCGAAGCAAGTAGAGCGGGGCCCTTCCGTGGAGACCCAGTACTTC